The 19 T cell receptor beta chains reported below all come from one sample, sequenced in a study of T cells after posttransplantation cyclophosphamide. A marrow graft followed busulfan-fludarabine conditioning, with cyclophosphamide on days +3 and +4. TCRdb keeps only in-frame clones here, not all; method: immunoSEQ multiplex PCR. The sample is made up of just under 8,000 clones, none counted only once. This sample comprised PBMCs, obtained after an allogeneic stem cell transplant with post-transplant cyclophosphamide. Every receptor here comes from a male patient between 25 and 39 years old who received an allogeneic stem cell transplant from an unrelated donor, was CMV-positive, and had acute and chronic GVHD. Some T cells may have originated in the graft donor.

This clone has a count of ten or more. The CDR3 loop is CASSGTSGRQETQYF. For the CDR3, the DNA is TGCGCCAGCAGTGGAACTAGCGGGCGGCAGGAGACCCAGTACTTC. This chain uses TRBV10-2 with TRBJ2-5, with 9 bases matching TRBD2. With 4 bases clipped from V and 5 bases from J, the junction kept 8 bases outside the gene matches. The length of the CDR3 is 15 residues. Germline-derived CDR1 and CDR2 are WSHSY and SAAADI.

This clone was seen many times. The rearrangement links TRBV10-3 to TRBJ2-3; 7 nucleotides agree with TRBD1. Trimming cost V 10 bases and J 0 bases; bases outside gene matches: 10. CDR3 length: 15 amino acids. Germline V gives CDR1 ENHRY, CDR2 SYGVKD. The CDR3 region has the DNA TGTGCCACCGAATCGACAGGGTCTAGCACAGATACGCAGTATTTT. It specifies CATESTGSSTDTQYF.

Many counts were recorded for this clone. The chain recombines TRBV18 with TRBJ1-2; 9 positions match TRBD1. CDR3 size: 15 residues. J lost 8 bases, V lost 1 base, and 8 bases had no gene match. Germline V gene sequence: CDR1 KGHSH, CDR2 LQKENI. This chain's CDR3 is CASSPREMGTGGYTF. CDR3 nucleotide sequence: TGTGCCAGCTCACCACGGGAAATGGGGACAGGGGGCTACACCTTC. Full variable domain (outside the CDR3, taken from reference TRBV18 and TRBJ1-2): NAGVMQNPRHLVRRRGQEARLRCSPMKGHSHVYWYRQLPEEGLKFMVYLQKENIIDESGMPKERFSAEFPKEGPSILRIQQVVRGDSAAYFCASSPREMGTGGYTFGSGTRLTVV.

This clone showed up many times. The chain recombines TRBV6-6 with TRBJ1-4; tentatively, D is TRBD1 (5 bases). CDR3 length equals 16 residues. Germline assignment: CDR1 MNHNY and CDR2 SVGAGI (reference sequence). Trimming shortened V by 3 bases and J by 0 bases, and 11 bases separated the two germline ends. The CDR3 nucleotides read TGTGCCAGCAGTTATGCACGGGGGGCAACTAATGAAAAACTGTTTTTT. Its protein is CASSYARGATNEKLFF.

At least ten counts were recorded for this clone. V is TRBV4-1 and J is TRBJ2-1; D unresolved. The CDR3 has 17 residues. The V gene lost 4 bases and the J gene lost 2 bases, with 18 bases spanning the gap. Germline CDR1 and CDR2: MGHRA and YSYEKL. The CDR3 coding sequence is TGCGCCAGCAGCCTAAGAGCTGGGCAAGAGGCCTACAATGAGCAGTTCTTC. This encodes CASSLRAGQEAYNEQFF.

This clone appeared many times. V gene TRBV29-1 combines with J gene TRBJ1-1; D possibly corresponds to TRBD1 (5 bases). V was shortened by 4 bases and J by 4 bases, with 16 bases between the two germline ends. The CDR3 has 14 residues. Germline loops: CDR1 SQVTM, CDR2 ANQGSEA. CDR3 nucleotides: TGCAGCGTTGGGAGACAGCTAGTAGTCACTGAAGCTTTCTTT. Protein product: CSVGRQLVVTEAFF.

This clone was detected ten times or more. This rearrangement joins TRBV7-2 to TRBJ2-3; 8 positions agree with TRBD1. Germline V gene lookup returns CDR1 SGHTA and CDR2 FQGNSA. J was trimmed by 4 bases and V by 1 base; bases with no gene match: 7. CDR3 size: 16 residues. The CDR3 DNA reads as TGTGCCAGCAGCTTAGGGTCCCCAGGGGGCCCAGATACGCAGTATTTT. It encodes CASSLGSPGGPDTQYF.

The table lists this clone with many counts. V and J are TRBV27 and TRBJ2-1, with 9 positions matching TRBD2. The CDR3 spans 15 residues. Germline loops: CDR1 MNHEY, CDR2 SMNVEV (reference sequence). Trimming cost V 3 bases and J 8 bases; bases outside gene matches: 8. CDR3 bases: TGTGCCAGCAGTTTCAGCGGGAGGATGAGCTATGAGCAGTTCTTC. This codes for CASSFSGRMSYEQFF.

Within the sample, this clone is medium-sized (0.01 to 0.1%). This chain uses TRBV12-3 or TRBV12-4 with TRBJ2-1; 11 bases line up with TRBD2. The CDR3 length is 15 residues. Trimming took 5 bases from V and 5 from J; bases not matched to a gene: 5. CDR3 in DNA: TGTGCCAGCAGTCCAGGGACTAGCGGTAACAATGAGCAGTTCTTC. Its translation is CASSPGTSGNNEQFF.

This clone was observed at least ten times. CDR3 protein: CAAGGGGQETQYF. Here the CDR3 DNA reads TGTGCCGCCGGCGGGGGAGGCCAAGAGACCCAGTACTTC. This chain joins TRBV6-6 and TRBJ2-5; 7 bases map to TRBD2. Germline assignment: CDR1 MNHNY and CDR2 SVGAGI (reference sequence). CDR3 length: 13 residues. V was pared by 11 bases and J by 1 base, with 7 bases of the junction left unmatched.

This clone was seen repeatedly, ten times or more. The J gene is TRBJ2-6, the V gene TRBV7-9; D remains unclear. CDR3 length: 16 residues. V was trimmed by 1 base and J by 0 bases, leaving 7 bases between them. Germline CDR1 and CDR2: SEHNR and FQNEAQ (reference sequence). CDR3 nucleotide sequence: TGTGCCAGCAGCTTAGACGGTATCTCTGGGGCCAACGTCCTGACTTTC. This translates into CASSLDGISGANVLTF.

By sample fraction, this clone is medium-sized (0.01 to 0.1%). The chain recombines TRBV6-5 with TRBJ1-1; D unclear. CDR3 size: 14 residues. V lost 0 bases, J lost 4 bases, and 9 bases lay in between. From germline, CDR1 is MNHEY and CDR2 SVGAGI. The DNA of the CDR3 is TGTGCCAGCAGTTACTCGATCCGGGGCACTGAAGCTTTCTTT. This codes for CASSYSIRGTEAFF.

This clone has ten or more counts. The rearrangement joins TRBV9 to TRBJ2-3; 8 nucleotides align to TRBD2. Germline V gives CDR1 SGDLS, CDR2 YYNGEE. J lost 0 bases, V lost 3 bases, and 6 bases had no gene match. The CDR3 has 16 amino acids. The CDR3 spells CASSATSGESTDTQYF. Here the CDR3 DNA reads TGTGCCAGCAGCGCCACTAGCGGAGAAAGCACAGATACGCAGTATTTT.

There are many counts of this clone. The chain combines TRBV6-5 with TRBJ2-1; 12 bases agree with TRBD2. The CDR3 length is 16 residues. After removal of 4 bases from V and 4 bases from J, the junction contained 5 bases not matched to a gene. In germline, CDR1 is MNHEY, CDR2 SVGAGI. Here the CDR3 reads CASSSHTSGGYNEQFF. Here the CDR3 DNA reads TGTGCCAGCAGTTCCCACACTAGCGGGGGGTACAATGAGCAGTTCTTC.

This chain connects TRBV9 to TRBJ2-7; 8 bases line up with TRBD2. The ends lost 3 bases at V and 4 bases at J; junction bases unmatched: 12. The CDR3 has 16 amino acids. Germline V gene sequence: CDR1 SGDLS, CDR2 YYNGEE. The CDR3 here is CASSDTSGGLGYEQYF. DNA of the CDR3: TGTGCCAGCAGCGATACGAGCGGGGGTCTTGGGTACGAGCAGTACTTC.

This clone was seen many times. The rearrangement uses TRBV12-3 or TRBV12-4 and TRBJ1-2, with 7 bases aligning to TRBD1. The CDR3 has 14 residues. After removal of 7 bases from V and 2 bases from J, the junction contained 7 bases not matched to a gene. The CDR3 region has the DNA TGTGCCAGCACCAGATACAGGGGAAACTATGGCTACACCTTC. Its protein is CASTRYRGNYGYTF.

This clone was seen at least ten times. The gene calls are TRBV5-4 and TRBJ1-2; D possibly corresponds to TRBD1 (5 bases). V was trimmed by 1 base and J by 7 bases, leaving 17 bases between them. In germline, CDR1 is SGHNT, CDR2 YYREEE (reference sequence). The CDR3 is 15 residues long. CDR3 sequence: CASSLTGIFGGGYTF. DNA of the CDR3: TGTGCCAGCAGCTTGACAGGTATTTTTGGCGGTGGCTACACCTTC.

This clone was seen repeatedly, ten times or more. The CDR3 bases are TGTGCCTGGACCGCGGGGGGAGAGCAGTACTTC. This gives the protein CAWTAGGEQYF. The chain combines TRBV30 with TRBJ2-7, with 8 bases lining up with TRBD2. CDR3 size: 11 residues. Germline loops: CDR1 GTSNPN, CDR2 SVGIG (reference sequence). V shed 4 bases, J shed 7 bases, and the junction held 3 bases outside the gene matches. The variable domain in full, with the rest retrieved from reference TRBV30 and TRBJ2-7, is SQTIHQWPATLVQPVGSPLSLECTVEGTSNPNLYWYRQAAGRGLQLLFYSVGIGQISSEVPQNLSASRPQDRQFILSSKKLLLSDSGFYLCAWTAGGEQYFGPGTRLTVT.

The table lists this clone with a few counts. CDR3 loop: CASIRGVGETQYF. The DNA for the CDR3 is TGTGCCAGCATCCGGGGTGTCGGAGAGACCCAGTACTTC. This chain connects TRBV6-2 or TRBV6-3 to TRBJ2-5, with a weak D call TRBD2 (5 bases). The CDR3 has 13 residues. V was cut by 7 bases and J by 4 bases, with 13 bases left in between. From germline, CDR1 is MNHEY and CDR2 SVGEGT.